Listed here are 29 T cell receptor beta chains from one sample, sequenced in a study of shared T cell receptors in the human thymus. TCRdb's copy holds only in-frame clones and misses some; the assay was immunoSEQ multiplex PCR. Of hundreds of thousands of clones in the sample, approximately 95% are singletons; the top ten hold approximately 0.02%. Sample: thymocytes. These receptors all stem from a human donor.

The chain joins TRBV7-9 to TRBJ2-7; 8 positions agree with TRBD1. Per germline, CDR1 SEHNR and CDR2 FQNEAQ (reference sequence). The CDR3 is 15 amino acids. The J segment lost 2 bases and the V segment lost 5 bases, leaving 8 bases of the junction unmatched. CDR3 region: CASSQGTGGTYEQYF. CDR3 DNA: TGTGCCAGCAGCCAAGGGACAGGAGGTACCTACGAGCAGTACTTC.

The J gene is TRBJ2-7, the V gene TRBV7-2, with D tentatively TRBD1 (6 bases). V was trimmed by 5 bases and J by 3 bases, leaving 14 bases between them. Germline V CDR1 and CDR2: SGHTA, FQGNSA. CDR3 size: 14 residues. Here the CDR3 reads CASSEDRLFYEQYF. The CDR3 DNA reads TGTGCCAGCAGCGAAGACAGGTTATTCTACGAGCAGTACTTC. The full variable domain, its missing parts supplied by reference TRBV7-2 and TRBJ2-7, is GAGVSQSPSNKVTEKGKDVELRCDPISGHTALYWYRQSLGQGLEFLIYFQGNSAPDKSGLPSDRFSAERTGGSVSTLTIQRTQQEDSAVYLCASSEDRLFYEQYFGPGTRLTVT.

The V call is TRBV14, the J call TRBJ2-1, with 9 positions matching TRBD1. V gave up 6 bases and J gave up 7 bases; unmatched junction bases: 4. CDR1 is SGHDN, CDR2 FVKESK, per germline. The CDR3 spans 13 residues. In DNA form, the CDR3 reads TGTGCCAGCAGTACAGGGGGCCGTAATGAGCAGTTCTTC. It encodes CASSTGGRNEQFF.

The V call is TRBV7-8, the J call TRBJ2-1; D is perhaps TRBD1 or TRBD2 (5 bases each). The germline CDR1 and CDR2 sequences are SGHVS and FQNEAQ. The CDR3 is made up of 17 amino acids. V was clipped by 5 bases and J by 6 bases, with 23 bases between them. CDR3 sequence reads: CASSPEIAGGTINEQFF. The DNA of the CDR3 is TGTGCCAGCAGCCCAGAAATAGCTGGGGGTACGATCAATGAGCAGTTCTTC.

The chain combines TRBV28 with TRBJ2-1; 9 bases agree with TRBD2. Germline CDR1 and CDR2: MDHEN and SYDVKM. CDR3 length: 16 amino acids. V shed 3 bases, J shed 8 bases, and the junction held 11 bases outside the gene matches. The CDR3 nucleotides are TGTGCCAGCAGTTTGGACCGTCCTCTAGCGGGGTATGAGCAGTTCTTC. Protein product: CASSLDRPLAGYEQFF.

The chain has TRBV28 and TRBJ1-5; 12 nucleotides line up with TRBD1. Germline V lookup: CDR1 MDHEN, CDR2 SYDVKM. The CDR3 sequence is 14 residues long. The trim removed 5 bases at V and 9 bases at J, leaving 5 bases unmatched. The chain's CDR3 is CASSPGTGGLPQHF. CDR3 nucleotides: TGTGCCAGCAGTCCAGGGACAGGGGGCCTGCCCCAGCATTTT. Together with reference TRBV28 and TRBJ1-5, the CDR3 gives the full variable domain: DVKVTQSSRYLVKRTGEKVFLECVQDMDHENMFWYRQDPGLGLRLIYFSYDVKMKEKGDIPEGYSVSREKKERFSLILESASTNQTSMYLCASSPGTGGLPQHFGDGTRLSIL.

This chain connects TRBV29-1 to TRBJ1-2, with D maybe TRBD1 (6 bases). Trimming left V 1 base short and J 3 bases short, with 15 bases between. This CDR3 has 15 residues. Germline V gives CDR1 SQVTM, CDR2 ANQGSEA. CDR3 region: CSVEVIPGGDYGYTF. The CDR3 DNA reads as TGCAGCGTTGAAGTTATCCCCGGGGGCGACTATGGCTACACCTTC.

The chain links TRBV7-6 to TRBJ2-7, with TRBD1 matching over 7 bases. The ends lost 5 bases at V and 2 bases at J; junction bases unmatched: 3. CDR3 size: 13 residues. From germline, CDR1 is SGHVS and CDR2 FNYEAQ. This chain's CDR3 is CASSLDRTYEQYF. CDR3 bases: TGTGCCAGCAGCCTGGACAGGACCTACGAGCAGTACTTC.

V and J are TRBV7-2 and TRBJ2-3, with TRBD2 matching over 10 bases. Germline loops: CDR1 SGHTA, CDR2 FQGNSA. The CDR3 has 17 amino acids. The trim removed 4 bases at V and 2 bases at J, leaving 9 bases unmatched. CDR3 region: CASSSTGSGGNTDTQYF. The DNA of the CDR3 is TGTGCCAGCAGCTCAACAGGTAGCGGGGGGAACACAGATACGCAGTATTTT.

Comment on this clone: Other DNA sequences of this sample code for an identical CDR3. This rearrangement joins TRBV2 to TRBJ2-3, with 7 nucleotides matching TRBD2. This CDR3 is 15 amino acids long. Per germline, CDR1 SNHLY and CDR2 FYNNEI. The ends lost 1 base at V and 1 base at J; junction bases unmatched: 2. CDR3 loop: CASSEGLAGTDTQYF. Written as DNA, the CDR3 is TGTGCCAGCAGTGAAGGACTAGCAGGCACAGATACGCAGTATTTT.

J is TRBJ2-1 and V is TRBV5-6; no clear D. From germline, CDR1 is SGHDT and CDR2 YYEEEE. V shed 0 bases and J shed 0 bases, with 4 bases lying between them. CDR3 length equals 14 residues. The CDR3 loop is CASSLGNSYNEQFF. CDR3 nucleotide sequence: TGTGCCAGCAGCTTGGGCAACTCCTACAATGAGCAGTTCTTC.

The chain carries TRBV10-3 and TRBJ1-1, with D perhaps TRBD1 (5 bases). The length of the CDR3 is 15 residues. CDR1 is ENHRY, CDR2 SYGVKD, per germline. V was clipped by 5 bases and J by 1 base, with 14 bases between them. CDR3 loop: CAISKDPGGNTEAFF. The CDR3 coding sequence is TGTGCCATCAGTAAGGACCCTGGGGGGAACACTGAAGCTTTCTTT.

The chain carries TRBV5-6 and TRBJ1-1; 7 bases match TRBD1. V lost 3 bases to trimming and J lost 1 base; unmatched junction nucleotides: 6. The CDR3 consists of 15 residues. CDR1 and CDR2 (germline): SGHDT, YYEEEE. DNA of the CDR3: TGTGCCAGCAGCTGGACAGGTGGGAAGAACACTGAAGCTTTCTTT. This translates into CASSWTGGKNTEAFF.

The J gene is TRBJ2-3, the V gene TRBV5-5; no firm D call. The germline V gene encodes CDR1 SGHKS and CDR2 YYEKEE (reference sequence). CDR3 length equals 15 residues. The V end lost 5 bases, the J end lost 3 bases, and 16 bases lay between the germline ends. CDR3 coding DNA: TGTGCCAGCAGTCCCCGGGCGTTTGGGACAGATACGCAGTATTTT. It codes for CASSPRAFGTDTQYF.

The chain recombines TRBV6-9 with TRBJ2-7; 8 bases are shared with TRBD1. The junction had 12 bases not matched to a gene; V was cut back by 4 bases and J by 4 bases. Per germline, CDR1 MNHGY and CDR2 SVAAGI. This CDR3 has 16 amino acids. CDR3 DNA: TGTGCCAGCAGTTCCCTTGGGGCAGGGGGCTCGTACGAGCAGTACTTC. Protein: CASSSLGAGGSYEQYF.

The V and J genes are TRBV30 and TRBJ2-1, with 11 positions matching TRBD2. V gave up 0 bases and J gave up 5 bases; unmatched junction bases: 3. The CDR3 loop spans 15 amino acids. Germline V gene lookup returns CDR1 GTSNPN and CDR2 SVGIG (reference sequence). The CDR3 sequence is CAWSVPLAGDNEQFF. CDR3 in DNA: TGTGCCTGGAGTGTACCACTAGCGGGGGACAATGAGCAGTTCTTC.

The chain carries TRBV5-6 and TRBJ2-7, with 9 bases matching TRBD1. Trimming cost V 3 bases and J 6 bases; bases outside gene matches: 13. The CDR3 has 16 residues. The germline V gene encodes CDR1 SGHDT and CDR2 YYEEEE. The CDR3 coding sequence is TGTGCCAGCAGCTACGGACAGGGGAGGGATGTGGGCGAGCAGTACTTC. Its translation is CASSYGQGRDVGEQYF.

The V and J genes are TRBV11-2 and TRBJ2-5; the D is unclear. Deletions cut 4 bases from V and 0 bases from J, with 12 bases between. The CDR3 consists of 15 residues. CDR1 and CDR2 (germline): SGHAT, FQNNGV. This chain's CDR3 is CASSSSGSNQETQYF. The DNA for the CDR3 is TGTGCCAGCAGCTCCTCGGGCAGCAACCAAGAGACCCAGTACTTC.

J is TRBJ2-7 and V is TRBV5-8; D is unclear. V lost 2 bases and J 0 bases, leaving 9 bases between the germline ends. There are 14 residues in the CDR3. CDR1 is SGHTS and CDR2 is YDEGEE in the germline V gene. CDR3 DNA: TGTGCCAGCAGCTTTGGTAGTAGCTCCTACGAGCAGTACTTC. Translated, it gives CASSFGSSSYEQYF.

The rearrangement links TRBV4-2 to TRBJ2-5, with 12 bases matching TRBD2. Germline CDR1 reads LGHNA; CDR2 reads YNFKEQ. The V segment lost 0 bases and the J segment 5 bases; nucleotides outside the gene matches: 16. CDR3 size: 20 residues. The CDR3 coding sequence is TGTGCCAGCAGCCAAGAATCCCCGCTCCTACTAGCGGGAGGCGGGGAGACCCAGTACTTC. Translating it yields CASSQESPLLLAGGGETQYF.

This clone appeared a few times. The chain recombines TRBV28 with TRBJ2-1, with D tentatively TRBD1 or TRBD2 (5 bases each). Looked up from germline, CDR1 is MDHEN and CDR2 is SYDVKM. CDR3 length equals 15 residues. V was pared by 2 bases and J by 7 bases, with 15 bases between. The CDR3 loop reads CASSLIMGELNEQFF. The CDR3 DNA follows: TGTGCCAGCAGTTTAATTATGGGGGAGTTGAATGAGCAGTTCTTC.

The CDR3 sequence is CAFGAGENTEAFF. The CDR3 nucleotides read TGTGCCTTCGGGGCAGGCGAGAACACTGAAGCTTTCTTT. This sequence joins TRBV30 and TRBJ1-1; D is possibly TRBD1 (5 bases). Trimming removed 7 bases at V and 1 base at J, with 13 bases between. This CDR3 comprises 13 residues. Germline CDR1 is GTSNPN and CDR2 is SVGIG (reference sequence).

The V call is TRBV7-8, the J call TRBJ2-7; 9 nucleotides match TRBD2. The CDR3 length is 18 residues. Germline trimming cut 1 base from V and 2 bases from J; bases unmatched to any gene: 12. Germline V gene sequence: CDR1 SGHVS, CDR2 FQNEAQ. CDR3 DNA: TGTGCCAGCAGCTTAGGATCGAAGGTGGCTAGCGGGACCTACGAGCAGTACTTC. Its translation: CASSLGSKVASGTYEQYF.

This clone came up once. V and J are TRBV11-1 and TRBJ2-3, with 7 bases fitting TRBD1. The CDR3 length is 18 residues. Trimming cost V 5 bases and J 1 base; bases outside gene matches: 15. Looked up from germline, CDR1 is SGHAT and CDR2 is FQDESV (reference sequence). This chain's CDR3 is CASSDRQGSGNRTDTQYF. CDR3 bases: TGTGCCAGCAGCGACCGACAGGGTTCGGGGAACCGCACAGATACGCAGTATTTT.

This chain links TRBV27 with TRBJ2-2; D is possibly TRBD2 (6 bases). Per germline, CDR1 MNHEY and CDR2 SMNVEV (reference sequence). Deletions cut 3 bases from V and 2 bases from J, with 13 bases between. The CDR3 consists of 16 residues. CDR3 sequence: CASSFLREPNTGELFF. DNA for the CDR3: TGTGCCAGCAGTTTTCTCCGGGAGCCAAACACCGGGGAGCTGTTTTTT.

CDR3 protein: CASSEGSRKETQYF. The CDR3 DNA reads TGTGCCAGCAGTGAAGGGTCGCGTAAAGAGACCCAGTACTTC. This sequence joins TRBV6-1 and TRBJ2-5; D gene ambiguous. V was trimmed by 1 base and J by 3 bases, leaving 9 bases between them. The CDR3 spans 14 residues. CDR1 and CDR2 (germline): MNHNS, SASEGT.

The chain combines TRBV4-3 with TRBJ1-2; perhaps TRBD1 as D (5 bases). Germline CDR1 and CDR2: LGHNA and YSLEER. The CDR3 runs 18 residues. Trimming shortened V by 0 bases and J by 1 base, and 18 bases separated the two germline ends. CDR3 sequence: CASSQDMGVPLSNYGYTF. The CDR3 nucleotides are TGCGCCAGCAGCCAAGATATGGGGGTACCACTAAGTAACTATGGCTACACCTTC.

This chain connects TRBV7-9 to TRBJ2-5; possibly TRBD1 for D (7 bases). Germline assignment: CDR1 SEHNR and CDR2 FQNEAQ (reference sequence). With 5 bases removed from V and 4 bases from J, the gap between germline ends came to 20 bases. There are 16 residues in the CDR3. The CDR3 spells CASSHPRGDPGETQYF. CDR3 DNA: TGTGCCAGCAGCCACCCCAGGGGGGATCCGGGAGAGACCCAGTACTTC. The full variable domain, completed using reference TRBV7-9 and TRBJ2-5, is DTGVSQNPRHKITKRGQNVTFRCDPISEHNRLYWYRQTLGQGPEFLTYFQNEAQLEKSRLLSDRFSAERPKGSFSTLEIQRTEQGDSAMYLCASSHPRGDPGETQYFGPGTRLLVL.

The table lists this clone with a few counts. The chain couples TRBV7-6 to TRBJ2-7, with 10 positions matching TRBD2. The V gene end was trimmed by 5 bases and the J gene end by 3 bases; junction bases not matched to a gene: 4. From germline, CDR1 is SGHVS and CDR2 FNYEAQ. There are 14 residues in the CDR3. The CDR3 sequence is CASSHRTSGYEQYF. The CDR3, as DNA: TGTGCCAGCAGCCACCGGACTAGCGGCTACGAGCAGTACTTC. Supplemented by reference TRBV7-6 and TRBJ2-7, the full variable domain reads GAGVSQSPRYKVTKRGQDVALRCDPISGHVSLYWYRQALGQGPEFLTYFNYEAQQDKSGLPNDRFSAERPEGSISTLTIQRTEQRDSAMYRCASSHRTSGYEQYFGPGTRLTVT.